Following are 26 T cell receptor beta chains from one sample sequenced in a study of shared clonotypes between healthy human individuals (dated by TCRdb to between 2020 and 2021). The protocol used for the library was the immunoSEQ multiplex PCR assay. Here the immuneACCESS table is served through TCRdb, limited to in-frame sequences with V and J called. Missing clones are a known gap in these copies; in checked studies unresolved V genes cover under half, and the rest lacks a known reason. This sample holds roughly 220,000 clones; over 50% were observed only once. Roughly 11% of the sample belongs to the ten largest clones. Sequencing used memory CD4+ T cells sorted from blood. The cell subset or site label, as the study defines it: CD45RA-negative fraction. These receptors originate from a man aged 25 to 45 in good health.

CDR3 residues: CASSLQGDNQPQHF. In nucleotides, the CDR3 is TGTGCCAGCAGTTTACAAGGGGACAATCAGCCCCAGCATTTT. This chain joins TRBV27 and TRBJ1-5; D is perhaps TRBD1 (5 bases). This CDR3 spans 14 amino acids. Germline CDR1 is MNHEY and CDR2 is SMNVEV (reference sequence). V dropped 2 bases and J dropped 3 bases, with 8 bases sitting between them.

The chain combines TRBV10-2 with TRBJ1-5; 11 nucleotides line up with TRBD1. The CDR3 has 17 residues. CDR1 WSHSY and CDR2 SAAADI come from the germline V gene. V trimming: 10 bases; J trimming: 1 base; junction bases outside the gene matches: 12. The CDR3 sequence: CATQARTGGLSNQPQHF. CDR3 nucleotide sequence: TGCGCCACCCAAGCCCGGACAGGGGGCTTGAGCAATCAGCCCCAGCATTTT.

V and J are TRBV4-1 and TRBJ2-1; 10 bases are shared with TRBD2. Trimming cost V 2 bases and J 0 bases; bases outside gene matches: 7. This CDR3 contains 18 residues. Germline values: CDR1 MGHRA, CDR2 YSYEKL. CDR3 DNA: TGCGCCAGCAGCCAATTGCGACTAGCGGGTGTCTCCTACAATGAGCAGTTCTTC. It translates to CASSQLRLAGVSYNEQFF.

The CDR3 is CSVPPIAAVQETQYF. Written as DNA, the CDR3 is TGCAGCGTTCCCCCTATTGCGGCAGTTCAGGAGACCCAGTACTTC. This chain joins TRBV29-1 and TRBJ2-5; D is unresolved. This CDR3 is built from 15 residues. From germline, CDR1 is SQVTM and CDR2 ANQGSEA. The V end lost 5 bases, the J end lost 5 bases, and 21 bases lay between the germline ends.

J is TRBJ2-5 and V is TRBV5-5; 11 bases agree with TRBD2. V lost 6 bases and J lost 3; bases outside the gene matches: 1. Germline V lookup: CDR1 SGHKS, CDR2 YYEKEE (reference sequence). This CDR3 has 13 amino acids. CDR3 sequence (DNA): TGTGCCAGCAAGGGACTAGCGGAAGAGACCCAGTACTTC. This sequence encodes CASKGLAEETQYF. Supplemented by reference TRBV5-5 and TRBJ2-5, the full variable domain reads DAGVTQSPTHLIKTRGQQVTLRCSPISGHKSVSWYQQVLGQGPQFIFQYYEKEERGRGNFPDRFSARQFPNYSSELNVNALLLGDSALYLCASKGLAEETQYFGPGTRLLVL.

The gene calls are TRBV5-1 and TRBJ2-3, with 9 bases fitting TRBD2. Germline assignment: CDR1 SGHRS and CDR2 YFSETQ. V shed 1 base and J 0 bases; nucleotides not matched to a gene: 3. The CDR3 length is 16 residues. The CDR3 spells CASSLLAGTSTDTQYF. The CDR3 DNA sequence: TGCGCCAGCAGCTTGCTAGCGGGGACGAGCACAGATACGCAGTATTTT. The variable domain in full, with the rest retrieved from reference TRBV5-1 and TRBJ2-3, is KAGVTQTPRYLIKTRGQQVTLSCSPISGHRSVSWYQQTPGQGLQFLFEYFSETQRNKGNFPGRFSGRQFSNSRSEMNVSTLELGDSALYLCASSLLAGTSTDTQYFGPGTRLTVL.

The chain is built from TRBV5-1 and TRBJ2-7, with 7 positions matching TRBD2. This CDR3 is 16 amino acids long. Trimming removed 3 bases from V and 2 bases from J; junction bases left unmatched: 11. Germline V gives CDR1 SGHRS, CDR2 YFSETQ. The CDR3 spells CASSSSQGTTTYEQYF. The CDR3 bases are TGCGCCAGCAGCTCATCTCAAGGGACTACCACCTACGAGCAGTACTTC.

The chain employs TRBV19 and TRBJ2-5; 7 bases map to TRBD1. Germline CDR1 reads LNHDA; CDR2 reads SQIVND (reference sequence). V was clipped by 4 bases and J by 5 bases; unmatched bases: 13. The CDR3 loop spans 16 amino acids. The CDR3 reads CASSTTGTVSSETQYF. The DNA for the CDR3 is TGTGCCAGTAGTACCACCGGGACAGTTAGTTCGGAGACCCAGTACTTC.

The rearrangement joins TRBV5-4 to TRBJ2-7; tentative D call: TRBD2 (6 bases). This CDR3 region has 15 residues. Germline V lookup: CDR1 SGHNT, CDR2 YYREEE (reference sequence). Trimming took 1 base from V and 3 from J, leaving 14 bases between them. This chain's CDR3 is CASSLWPSVNYEQYF. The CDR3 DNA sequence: TGTGCCAGCAGCTTGTGGCCTAGCGTTAACTACGAGCAGTACTTC.

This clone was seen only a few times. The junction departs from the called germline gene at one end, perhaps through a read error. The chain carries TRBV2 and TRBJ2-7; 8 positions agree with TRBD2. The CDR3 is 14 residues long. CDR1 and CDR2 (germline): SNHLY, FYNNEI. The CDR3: CASSEAGVTYEQYF. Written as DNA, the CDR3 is TGTGCCAGCAGCGAAGCGGGGGTGACCTACGAGCAGTACTTC.

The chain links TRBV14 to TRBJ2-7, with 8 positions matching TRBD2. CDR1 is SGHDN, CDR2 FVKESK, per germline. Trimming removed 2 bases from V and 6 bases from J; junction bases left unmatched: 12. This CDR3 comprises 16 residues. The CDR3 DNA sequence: TGTGCCAGCAGCCAACGCACCGGGACTAGGGGGAGCGAGCAGTACTTC. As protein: CASSQRTGTRGSEQYF.

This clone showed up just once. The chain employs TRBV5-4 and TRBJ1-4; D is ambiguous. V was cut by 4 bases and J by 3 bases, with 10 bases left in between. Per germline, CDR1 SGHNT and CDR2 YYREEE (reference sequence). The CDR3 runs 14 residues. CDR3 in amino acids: CASSTVASNEKLFF. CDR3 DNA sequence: TGTGCCAGCAGCACCGTTGCGTCTAATGAAAAACTGTTTTTT.

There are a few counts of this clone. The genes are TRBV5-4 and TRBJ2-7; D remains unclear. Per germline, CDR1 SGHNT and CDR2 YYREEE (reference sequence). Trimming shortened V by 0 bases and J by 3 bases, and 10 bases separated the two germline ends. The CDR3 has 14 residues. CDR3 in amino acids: CASSLGTDGYEQYF. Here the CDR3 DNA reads TGTGCCAGCAGCTTGGGGACGGACGGCTACGAGCAGTACTTC.

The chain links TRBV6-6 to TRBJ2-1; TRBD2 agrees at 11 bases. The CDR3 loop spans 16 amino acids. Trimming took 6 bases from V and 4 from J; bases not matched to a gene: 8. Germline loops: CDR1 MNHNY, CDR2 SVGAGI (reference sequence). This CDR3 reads CASRFTGTSGYNEQFF. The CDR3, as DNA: TGTGCCAGCAGATTTACCGGGACTAGCGGATACAATGAGCAGTTCTTC.

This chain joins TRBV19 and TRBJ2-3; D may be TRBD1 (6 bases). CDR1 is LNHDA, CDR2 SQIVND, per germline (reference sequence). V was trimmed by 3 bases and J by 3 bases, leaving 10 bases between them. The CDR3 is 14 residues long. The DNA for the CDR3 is TGTGCCAGTAGTATGCAGGGGAGAACAGATACGCAGTATTTT. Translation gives CASSMQGRTDTQYF.

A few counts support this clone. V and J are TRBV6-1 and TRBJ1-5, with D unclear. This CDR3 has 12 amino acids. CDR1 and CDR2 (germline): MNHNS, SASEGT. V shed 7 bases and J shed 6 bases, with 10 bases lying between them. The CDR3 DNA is TGTGCCAGCATGGTTGCTGGTCAGCCCCAGCATTTT. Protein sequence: CASMVAGQPQHF.

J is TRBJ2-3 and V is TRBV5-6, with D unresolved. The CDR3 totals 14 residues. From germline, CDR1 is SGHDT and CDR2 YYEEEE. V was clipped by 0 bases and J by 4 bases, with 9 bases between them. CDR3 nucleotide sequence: TGTGCCAGCAGCTTGGCCGGTCAGCCAGATACGCAGTATTTT. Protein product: CASSLAGQPDTQYF.

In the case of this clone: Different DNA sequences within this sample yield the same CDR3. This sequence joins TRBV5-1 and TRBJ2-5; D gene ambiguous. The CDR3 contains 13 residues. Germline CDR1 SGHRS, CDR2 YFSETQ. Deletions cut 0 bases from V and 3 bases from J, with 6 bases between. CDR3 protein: CASSLVGEETQYF. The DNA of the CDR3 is TGCGCCAGCAGCTTGGTAGGAGAAGAGACCCAGTACTTC. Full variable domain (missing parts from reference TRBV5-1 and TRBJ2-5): KAGVTQTPRYLIKTRGQQVTLSCSPISGHRSVSWYQQTPGQGLQFLFEYFSETQRNKGNFPGRFSGRQFSNSRSEMNVSTLELGDSALYLCASSLVGEETQYFGPGTRLLVL.

The CDR3 nucleotides are TGTGCCTGGAGCTCCGGACAGGCGGTAGGAGGGTATGGCTACACCTTC. Translation: CAWSSGQAVGGYGYTF. This chain joins TRBV30 and TRBJ1-2, with 7 bases matching TRBD1. The junction had 15 bases not matched to a gene; V was cut back by 3 bases and J by 5 bases. The CDR3 runs to 16 residues. Germline values: CDR1 GTSNPN, CDR2 SVGIG (reference sequence). The complete variable domain, with remaining parts taken from reference TRBV30 and TRBJ1-2, reads SQTIHQWPATLVQPVGSPLSLECTVEGTSNPNLYWYRQAAGRGLQLLFYSVGIGQISSEVPQNLSASRPQDRQFILSSKKLLLSDSGFYLCAWSSGQAVGGYGYTFGSGTRLTVV.

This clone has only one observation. CDR3 protein: CASSLGADVAGVGEQYF. CDR3 nucleotides: TGCGCCAGCAGCTTGGGGGCGGACGTAGCGGGAGTAGGCGAGCAGTACTTC. The gene calls are TRBV5-1 and TRBJ2-7; TRBD2 agrees at 9 bases. J gave up 6 bases and V 0 bases, and 13 bases lay outside the gene matches. There are 17 residues in the CDR3. Germline CDR1 SGHRS, CDR2 YFSETQ.

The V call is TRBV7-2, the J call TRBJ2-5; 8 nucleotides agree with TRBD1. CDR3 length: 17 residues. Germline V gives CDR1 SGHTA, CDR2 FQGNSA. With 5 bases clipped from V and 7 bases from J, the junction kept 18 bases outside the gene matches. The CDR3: CASSASRVGATGGTQYF. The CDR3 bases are TGTGCCAGCAGCGCGTCGAGGGTCGGGGCTACAGGGGGGACCCAGTACTTC. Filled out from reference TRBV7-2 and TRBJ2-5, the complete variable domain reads GAGVSQSPSNKVTEKGKDVELRCDPISGHTALYWYRQSLGQGLEFLIYFQGNSAPDKSGLPSDRFSAERTGGSVSTLTIQRTQQEDSAVYLCASSASRVGATGGTQYFGPGTRLLVL.

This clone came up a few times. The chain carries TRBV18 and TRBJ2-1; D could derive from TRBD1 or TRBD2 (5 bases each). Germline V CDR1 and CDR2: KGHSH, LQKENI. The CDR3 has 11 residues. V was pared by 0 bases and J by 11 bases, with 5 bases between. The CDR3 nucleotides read TGTGCCAGCTCACCACCGGGACAGCAGTTCTTC. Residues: CASSPPGQQFF.

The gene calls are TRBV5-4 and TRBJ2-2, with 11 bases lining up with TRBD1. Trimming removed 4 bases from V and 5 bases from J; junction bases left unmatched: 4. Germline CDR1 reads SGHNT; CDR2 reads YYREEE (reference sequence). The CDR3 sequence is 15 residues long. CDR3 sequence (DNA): TGTGCCAGCAGCCAAGGGACAGGGGGGACCGGGGAGCTGTTTTTT. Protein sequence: CASSQGTGGTGELFF.

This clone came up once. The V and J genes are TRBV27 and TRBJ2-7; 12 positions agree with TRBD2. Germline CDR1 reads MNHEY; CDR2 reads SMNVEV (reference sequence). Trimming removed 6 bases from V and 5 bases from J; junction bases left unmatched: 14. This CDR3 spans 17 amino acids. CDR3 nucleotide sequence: TGTGCCAGCAGCCGGACGCCCCTAGCGGGAGGGCCCGACGAGCAGTACTTC. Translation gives CASSRTPLAGGPDEQYF.

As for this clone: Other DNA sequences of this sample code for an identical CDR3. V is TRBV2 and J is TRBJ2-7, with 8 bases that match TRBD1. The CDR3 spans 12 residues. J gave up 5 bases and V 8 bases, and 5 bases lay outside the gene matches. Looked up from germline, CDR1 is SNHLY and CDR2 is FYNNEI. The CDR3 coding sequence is TGTGCCAGCCGCTTGACAGGGGACGAGCAGTACTTC. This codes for CASRLTGDEQYF.

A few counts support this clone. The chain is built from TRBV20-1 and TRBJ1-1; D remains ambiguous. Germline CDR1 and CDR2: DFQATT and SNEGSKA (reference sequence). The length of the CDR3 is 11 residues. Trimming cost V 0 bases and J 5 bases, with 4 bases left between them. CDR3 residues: CSAREGTEAFF. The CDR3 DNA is TGCAGTGCTAGAGAAGGGACTGAAGCTTTCTTT.